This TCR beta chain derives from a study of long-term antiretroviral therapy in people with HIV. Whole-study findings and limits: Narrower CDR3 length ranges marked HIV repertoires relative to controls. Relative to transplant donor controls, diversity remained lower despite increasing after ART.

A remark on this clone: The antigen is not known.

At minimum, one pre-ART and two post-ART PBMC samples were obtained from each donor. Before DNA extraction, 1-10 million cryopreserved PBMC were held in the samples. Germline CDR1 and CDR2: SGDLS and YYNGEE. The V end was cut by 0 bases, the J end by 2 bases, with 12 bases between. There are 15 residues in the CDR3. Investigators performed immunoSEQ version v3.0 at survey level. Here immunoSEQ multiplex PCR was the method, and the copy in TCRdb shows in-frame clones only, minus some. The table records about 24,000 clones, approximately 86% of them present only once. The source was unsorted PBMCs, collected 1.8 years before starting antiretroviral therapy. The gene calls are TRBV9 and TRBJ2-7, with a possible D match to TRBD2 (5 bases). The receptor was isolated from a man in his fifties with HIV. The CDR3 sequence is CASSVGVALAYEQYF. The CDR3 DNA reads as TGTGCCAGCAGCGTAGGGGTAGCGTTGGCCTACGAGCAGTACTTC. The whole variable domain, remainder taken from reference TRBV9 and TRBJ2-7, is DSGVTQTPKHLITATGQRVTLRCSPRSGDLSVYWYQQSLDQGLQFLIQYYNGEERAKGNILERFSAQQFPDLHSELNLSSLELGDSALYFCASSVGVALAYEQYFGPGTRLTVT.